This TCR beta chain was identified in a study of tumor-infiltrating lymphocytes in primary liver carcinoma. Study in general: Spanning 30 to 69 years of age, the patients were men and women. The study, taken as a whole, reports: The bulk unsorted samples meant that CD4+ and CD8+ repertoires went uncompared. The study found a significantly higher top-250-clone fraction in tumors than in blood (p = 0.039). Overlap in tumor-adjacent and tumor-blood pairs fell below that of tumor region pairs.

A primer matching the constant region was used to make TCR beta cDNA from around 550 ng of total RNA. Three nested multiplex PCR rounds, a slightly modified ARM-PCR, produced the libraries for TCR beta. Primers for the first two PCR rounds were TRBV1-TRBV30 forward primers and a C-beta reverse primer (about 9 cycles per round). Each CDR3 protein is one row after TCRdb ran MiXCR on the multiplex PCR reads. The sample carries about 310,000 distinct CDR3 sequences, about 62% recorded once. There are 13 residues in the CDR3. V lost 5 bases and J lost 3, with 13 bases in between. CDR1 and CDR2 (germline): SQVTM, ANQGSEA. This clonotype appeared a few times. The target antigen is unknown. A much larger clone is a single base away; this may be a read error. No conserved phenylalanine or tryptophan ends this CDR3, so it is likely a read error. Blood RNA originated from unsorted whole blood, with germline DNA additionally extracted.

The chain employs TRBV29-1 and TRBJ1-1; D unresolved. The clonotype originates from a man between 35 and 55 years old with primary liver carcinoma and hepatitis B virus infection. The sequencing sample was made of peripheral blood. CDR3 DNA: TGCAGCGTTAGGCGGCAGGTTGACACTGAAGCTTTCTCT. This translates into CSVRRQVDTEAFS.